These 11 T cell receptor beta chains were all obtained from the same sample, sequenced in a study of OX40 agonist ivuxolimab in advanced cancers. Measured with immunoSEQ multiplex PCR; TCRdb has only the in-frame clones, and not every one. The repertoire holds 60,000 to 85,000 clones, over 75% seen once, with about 1% in the top ten. The source was CD4+ or CD8+ T cells sorted from blood, collected in a trial of the OX40 agonist ivuxolimab. The receptors here all came from an adult with an advanced solid tumor such as melanoma, head and neck, liver or kidney cancer.

J is TRBJ2-7 and V is TRBV29-1; D gene unclear. The V and J ends lost 0 bases and 9 bases respectively, with 6 bases between them. CDR3 length: 10 amino acids. The germline CDR1 and CDR2 sequences are SQVTM and ANQGSEA. The CDR3 DNA follows: TGCAGCGTTGAAGAGAAAGTGCAGTACTTC. Translated, it gives CSVEEKVQYF.

The J gene is TRBJ1-2, the V gene TRBV5-1; D not certain. CDR1 is SGHRS and CDR2 is YFSETQ in the germline V gene. CDR3 length equals 13 residues. V lost 4 bases and J 4 bases, leaving 11 bases between the germline ends. The CDR3 coding sequence is TGCGCCAGCAGCCTGACGGAAACCTATGGCTACACCTTC. Residues: CASSLTETYGYTF.

V usage is TRBV30 and J usage is TRBJ2-5; 11 positions match TRBD1. Trimming took 2 bases from V and 5 from J; bases not matched to a gene: 10. CDR3 length: 16 residues. CDR1 GTSNPN and CDR2 SVGIG come from the germline V gene (reference sequence). The CDR3 region is CAWSWSRTGGVETQYF. In DNA, the CDR3 is TGTGCCTGGAGTTGGTCGCGGACAGGGGGCGTGGAGACCCAGTACTTC.

The rearrangement links TRBV27 to TRBJ2-1; D ambiguous. Between the trimmed V and J ends, which lost 1 base and 7 bases, there was a span of 2 bases. Germline CDR1 reads MNHEY; CDR2 reads SMNVEV (reference sequence). The CDR3 has 11 amino acids. This CDR3 is CASSLLNEQFF. In DNA form, the CDR3 reads TGTGCCAGCAGTTTATTGAATGAGCAGTTCTTC.

The chain couples TRBV15 to TRBJ2-5; 7 nucleotides match TRBD2. Germline V gives CDR1 LNHNV, CDR2 YYDKDF (reference sequence). CDR3 length: 15 residues. The V gene end was trimmed by 0 bases and the J gene end by 6 bases; junction bases not matched to a gene: 7. Here the CDR3 DNA reads TGTGCCACCAGCAGAGATCTTTCGGGGGGACAGACCCAGTACTTC. Protein product: CATSRDLSGGQTQYF.

This chain uses TRBV28 with TRBJ1-1, with D tentatively TRBD1 (5 bases). Germline V gives CDR1 MDHEN, CDR2 SYDVKM. This CDR3 is built from 14 residues. The ends were cut back, 3 bases at V and 1 base at J, with 9 bases in the middle. In DNA form, the CDR3 reads TGTGCCAGCAGTTTCGGAGGGGCGAACACTGAAGCTTTCTTT. Its protein is CASSFGGANTEAFF.

This chain uses TRBV7-2 with TRBJ2-1; a weak D match, TRBD2 (6 bases). V dropped 4 bases and J dropped 8 bases, with 18 bases sitting between them. The CDR3 totals 15 residues. Germline CDR1 and CDR2: SGHTA and FQGNSA. CDR3 residues: CASSSQGGASYEQFF. The CDR3 bases are TGTGCCAGCAGCTCTCAAGGCGGGGCTTCGTATGAGCAGTTCTTC. Complete variable domain (other parts from reference TRBV7-2 and TRBJ2-1): GAGVSQSPSNKVTEKGKDVELRCDPISGHTALYWYRQSLGQGLEFLIYFQGNSAPDKSGLPSDRFSAERTGGSVSTLTIQRTQQEDSAVYLCASSSQGGASYEQFFGPGTRLTVL.

The rearrangement joins TRBV6-5 to TRBJ2-2; D possibly corresponds to TRBD1 (6 bases). The CDR3 runs to 15 residues. Looked up from germline, CDR1 is MNHEY and CDR2 is SVGAGI. The ends were cut back, 6 bases at V and 1 base at J, with 12 bases in the middle. The CDR3 DNA follows: TGTGCCAGCAGAACAGGGTCGGGGAACACCGGGGAGCTGTTTTTT. Translation gives CASRTGSGNTGELFF.

The V gene is TRBV18, the J gene TRBJ2-1; D unclear. The CDR3 contains 15 residues. The germline V and J ends were trimmed by 2 bases and 10 bases, with 18 bases remaining between them. Germline CDR1 reads KGHSH; CDR2 reads LQKENI. CDR3: CASSPDRLVVEEQFF. Here the CDR3 DNA reads TGTGCCAGCTCACCAGATAGGTTGGTGGTTGAAGAGCAGTTCTTC.

The V gene is TRBV19, the J gene TRBJ2-2; TRBD1 aligns across 9 bases. This CDR3 region has 15 residues. Germline V gene sequence: CDR1 LNHDA, CDR2 SQIVND (reference sequence). V was pared by 5 bases and J by 5 bases, with 6 bases of the junction left unmatched. The CDR3 region is CASSPTGGGTGELFF. The CDR3 nucleotides are TGTGCCAGTAGTCCGACAGGGGGAGGTACCGGGGAGCTGTTTTTT.

This chain uses TRBV6-6 with TRBJ1-1; no firm D call. The CDR3 length is 12 residues. Between the trimmed V and J ends, which lost 5 bases and 1 base, there was a span of 5 bases. Germline lookup yields CDR1 MNHNY and CDR2 SVGAGI (reference sequence). The CDR3 sequence: CASSLSNTEAFF. The CDR3, as DNA: TGTGCCAGCAGTCTCTCGAACACTGAAGCTTTCTTT.